This T cell receptor (beta chain) was recorded in a study of T cell repertoires in cytomegalovirus infection. Study details: Matching HLA type, along with CMV infection, was indicated by public TCR beta signatures.

MiXCR was run by TCRdb on the reads, yielding one entry per CDR3 protein. The sample lists over 300,000 distinct CDR3 sequences, roughly 15% occurring once. This clonotype came up many times. The antigen is unknown. Points from the study as a whole: CMV-specific HLA-C-restricted TCR beta clonotypes dominated the ex vivo response. The cumulative frequency of public TCR beta families distinguished individuals who carried CMV together with the relevant HLA.

The CDR3 is made up of 14 amino acids. Losses at the gene ends were 1 base for V and 2 bases for J; bases not matched to a gene: 2. Germline CDR1 reads SGHTA; CDR2 reads FQGNSA. Source material: PBMCs. The chain is built from TRBV7-2 and TRBJ2-7, with TRBD1 identical over 7 bases. The receptor's source is a human donor in good health (CMV status not recorded). Some clones in this sample may be carry-over from other donors' samples. The CDR3 reads CASSLGGTAYEQYF. The CDR3 region has the DNA TGTGCCAGCAGCTTAGGGGGGACAGCCTACGAGCAGTACTTC.